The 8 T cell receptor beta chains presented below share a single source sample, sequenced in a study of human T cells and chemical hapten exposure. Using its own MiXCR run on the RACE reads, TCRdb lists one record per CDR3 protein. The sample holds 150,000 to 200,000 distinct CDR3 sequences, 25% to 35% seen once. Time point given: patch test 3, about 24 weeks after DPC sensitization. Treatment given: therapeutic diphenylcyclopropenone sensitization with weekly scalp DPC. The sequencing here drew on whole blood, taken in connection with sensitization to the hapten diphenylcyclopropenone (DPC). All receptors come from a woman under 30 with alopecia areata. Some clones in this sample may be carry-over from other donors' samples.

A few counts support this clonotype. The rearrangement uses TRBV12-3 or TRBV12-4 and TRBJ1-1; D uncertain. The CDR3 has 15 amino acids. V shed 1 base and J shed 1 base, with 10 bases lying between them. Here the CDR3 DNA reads TGTGCCAGCAGTTTAGTTGGTGCCAGGAACACTGAAGCTTTCTTT. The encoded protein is CASSLVGARNTEAFF.

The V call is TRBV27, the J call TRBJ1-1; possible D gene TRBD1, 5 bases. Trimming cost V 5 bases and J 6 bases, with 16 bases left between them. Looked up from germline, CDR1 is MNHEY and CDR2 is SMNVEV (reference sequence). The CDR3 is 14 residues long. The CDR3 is CASSPRTIPAEAFF. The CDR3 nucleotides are TGTGCCAGCAGTCCAAGGACAATCCCCGCTGAAGCTTTCTTT.

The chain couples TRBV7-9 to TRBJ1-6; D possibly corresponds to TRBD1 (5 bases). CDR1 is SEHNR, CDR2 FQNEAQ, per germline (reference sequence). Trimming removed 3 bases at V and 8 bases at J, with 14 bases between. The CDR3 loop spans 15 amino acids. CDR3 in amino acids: CASSFGQVPHSPLHF. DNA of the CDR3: TGTGCCAGCAGCTTCGGACAAGTTCCCCATTCACCCCTCCACTTT.

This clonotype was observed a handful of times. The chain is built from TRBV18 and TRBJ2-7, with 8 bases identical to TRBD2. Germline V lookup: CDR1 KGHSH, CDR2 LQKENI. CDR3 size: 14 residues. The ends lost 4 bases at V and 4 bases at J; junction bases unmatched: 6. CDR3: CASSRGTSGYEQYF. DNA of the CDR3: TGTGCCAGCTCACGAGGGACTAGTGGGTACGAGCAGTACTTC.

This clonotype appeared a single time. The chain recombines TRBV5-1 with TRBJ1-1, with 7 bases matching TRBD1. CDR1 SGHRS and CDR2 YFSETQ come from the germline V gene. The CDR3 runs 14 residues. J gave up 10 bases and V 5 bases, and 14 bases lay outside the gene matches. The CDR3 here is CASRKRTGEGRAFF. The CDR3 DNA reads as TGCGCCAGCAGAAAGAGGACAGGAGAGGGTCGAGCTTTCTTT.

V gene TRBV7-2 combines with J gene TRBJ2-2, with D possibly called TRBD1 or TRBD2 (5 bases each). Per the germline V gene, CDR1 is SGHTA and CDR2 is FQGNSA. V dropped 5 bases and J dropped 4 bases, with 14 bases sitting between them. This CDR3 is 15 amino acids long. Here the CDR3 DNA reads TGTGCCAGCAGCCCGTCCCGGGACGCCACCGGGGAGCTGTTTTTT. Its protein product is CASSPSRDATGELFF. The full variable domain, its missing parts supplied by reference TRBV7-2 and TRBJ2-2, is GAGVSQSPSNKVTEKGKDVELRCDPISGHTALYWYRQSLGQGLEFLIYFQGNSAPDKSGLPSDRFSAERTGGSVSTLTIQRTQQEDSAVYLCASSPSRDATGELFFGEGSRLTVL.

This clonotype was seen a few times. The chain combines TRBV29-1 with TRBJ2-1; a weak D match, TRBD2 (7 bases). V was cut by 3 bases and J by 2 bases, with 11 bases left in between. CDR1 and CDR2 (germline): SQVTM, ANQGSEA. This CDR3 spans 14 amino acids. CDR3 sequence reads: CSVEIGGAYNEQFF. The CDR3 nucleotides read TGCAGCGTTGAGATAGGGGGGGCCTACAATGAGCAGTTCTTC.

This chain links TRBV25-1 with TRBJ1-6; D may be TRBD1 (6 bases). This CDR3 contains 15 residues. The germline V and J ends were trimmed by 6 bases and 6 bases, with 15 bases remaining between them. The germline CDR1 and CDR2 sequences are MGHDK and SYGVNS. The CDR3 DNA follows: TGTGCCAGCAGCCCCACGACAGGTTTTAATTCACCCCTCCACTTT. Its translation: CASSPTTGFNSPLHF.